This T cell receptor (beta chain) was obtained from a study of CD8 T cells in Susac syndrome. This clonotype was recorded only once. The germline gives CDR1 SQVTM, CDR2 ANQGSEA. The CDR3 runs to 13 residues. V was trimmed by 0 bases and J by 1 base, leaving 6 bases between them. RNA, at 0.5 to 1 ug, was reverse transcribed with random hexamers. TCRdb redid the calling of the immunoSEQ multiplex PCR reads with MiXCR, one entry per CDR3 protein. Of more than 80,000 distinct CDR3 sequences listed, approximately 93% are singletons. The origin of this receptor is a human donor with Susac syndrome. The genes are TRBV29-1 and TRBJ1-2, with unresolved D. Sequenced: CD8+ T cells from PBMCs. CDR3: CSVEEGSNYGYTF. The CDR3 DNA reads as TGCAGCGTTGAAGAAGGCAGTAACTATGGCTACACCTTC.